Included here is one T cell receptor beta chain sequence, with context. The sample belongs to a study of low-dose radiotherapy and immunotherapy resistance in tumors. Study as a whole: Every two weeks, the protocol called for intravenous cyclophosphamide at 200 mg/m2. It was given one day before each radiation and immunotherapy administration. Patients were on oral aspirin 300 mg taken daily for four cycles from cycle 1 day 1.

The PCR that amplified TCRs ran for approximately 20 cycles, relying on a constant-region primer and a V-primer adapter. Researchers amplified the isolated mRNA using in vitro transcription. TCRdb redid the calling of the reads with MiXCR, one entry per CDR3 protein. The repertoire includes about 46,000 distinct CDR3 sequences, 12% of them detected once, and approximately 6% sits in the top ten. Germline V gene data show CDR1 as MNHGY and CDR2 as SAAAGT. This CDR3 is 13 amino acids long. V was cut by 0 bases and J by 9 bases, with 11 bases left in between. Time point of the sample: before trial treatment. The donors, trial participants, received nivolumab, ipilimumab, aspirin, low-dose cyclophosphamide and low-dose radiotherapy.

This chain links TRBV6-8 with TRBJ1-1; D is possibly TRBD1 (5 bases). The clonotype was recovered from a female donor with ovarian cancer. This specimen consisted of PBMCs, obtained before treatment. Here the CDR3 reads CASSYSRGFQAFF. CDR3 sequence (DNA): TGTGCCAGCAGTTACTCGAGGGGTTTTCAAGCTTTCTTT.